This is a list of T cell receptor beta chains from one sample in a study of beta chain features in type 1 diabetes. Generated by immunoSEQ multiplex PCR, the TCRdb table keeps only in-frame clones and is missing some. The data contain 500,000 to 850,000 clones, around an eighth of them seen just once; the ten biggest clones take up approximately 0.043%. Sequencing was performed on naive CD4+ T cells from blood. All receptors come from a man in his late teens or twenties with type 1 diabetes. The CDR3 runs from the conserved cysteine through the conserved F or W. The order of the fields is V gene, J gene, CDR3 protein.

>TRBV4-3|TRBJ1-5
CASSQATNSNQPQHF
>TRBV5-8|TRBJ2-4
CASSLRRGGSNIQYF
>TRBV27|TRBJ2-3
CASSRTGPLSTDTQYF
>TRBV7-9|TRBJ1-4
CASSLDRVETNEKLFF
>TRBV18|TRBJ2-7
CASSGALAYEQYF
>TRBV7-9|TRBJ1-3
CASSPPLAAGNTIYF
>TRBV5-1|TRBJ1-1
CASSLDKITEAFF
>TRBV30|TRBJ1-3
CAWTMAPTSSGNTIYF
>TRBV7-3|TRBJ1-2
CASSLGREGAYGYTF
>TRBV30|TRBJ2-7
CAWSTPPYEQYF
>TRBV7-9|TRBJ1-4
CASSPPGPSEKLFF
>TRBV5-1|TRBJ2-3
CASSLTGGPSTDTQYF
>TRBV9|TRBJ2-7
CASSVGGTTASGSNEQYF
>TRBV30|TRBJ2-1
CAWRSYNEQFF
>TRBV7-2|TRBJ2-5
CASSLFLMGARQETQYF
>TRBV6-5|TRBJ1-1
CASTGTSPPNTEAFF
>TRBV6-5|TRBJ2-7
CASSYSTSGEYEQYF
>TRBV5-4|TRBJ1-2
CASSPRWADTNYGYTF
>TRBV5-1|TRBJ1-2
CASSLDGGHPYGYTF
>TRBV29-1|TRBJ1-4
CSVEDGRDRKEKLFF
>TRBV7-8|TRBJ1-1
CASSLDTEAFF
>TRBV5-1|TRBJ1-1
CASKQAEKGLYTEAFF
>TRBV9|TRBJ1-4
CASSVRADGRANEKLFF
>TRBV5-1|TRBJ2-7
CASSLVGEQYF
>TRBV7-2|TRBJ1-1
CASSLGSLFEAFF
>TRBV5-6|TRBJ2-7
CASSPGHVYEQYF
>TRBV4-1|TRBJ2-7
CASSQEAGRSSYEQYF
>TRBV2|TRBJ2-7
CASSGAGGPHEQYF
>TRBV5-1|TRBJ1-1
CASSFITGMGTEAFF
>TRBV30|TRBJ1-1
CAHGQLQEAFF
>TRBV5-1|TRBJ2-1
CASSLNAPPNNEQFF
>TRBV5-6|TRBJ2-1
CASSKLAGGSYNEQFF
>TRBV30|TRBJ2-1
CASESGEQFF
>TRBV6-5|TRBJ2-7
CASRYRRTGFNEQYF
>TRBV9|TRBJ2-7
CASSVGTSGSYEQYF
>TRBV9|TRBJ1-6
CASSVVAGGDSPLHF
>TRBV11-2|TRBJ2-1
CASAVGGRAREQFF
>TRBV2|TRBJ1-3
CASSEAQSSGNTIYF
>TRBV5-1|TRBJ2-1
CASSLQLAGGYNEQFF
>TRBV7-2|TRBJ2-1
CASSPGLAHDNEQFF
>TRBV25-1|TRBJ1-1
CASSQTGGQENTEAFF
>TRBV29-1|TRBJ2-2
CSVEVWDLTGELFF
>TRBV7-2|TRBJ2-7
CASSLEFEYEQYF
>TRBV7-9|TRBJ1-5
CASSYQTGANTGSNQPQHF
>TRBV5-1|TRBJ2-5
CASSPIVGTETQYF
>TRBV14|TRBJ2-1
CASSGLAGVGEQFF
>TRBV29-1|TRBJ2-7
CSVKTGGHEQYF
>TRBV21-1|TRBJ2-1
CASSKALQREGVNEQFF
>TRBV2|TRBJ2-1
CASSPPLLAGVYNEQFF
>TRBV4-2|TRBJ2-7
CASSQTSGSSYEQYF